This TCR beta chain was captured by sequencing in a study of cytomegalovirus exposure and HLA in healthy donors. Study details: Of approximately 400 genotyped donors, about 80% clustered with self-reported Caucasian donors. Findings and caveats of the study: Per a later analysis, HLA-associated TCR beta chains showed more clonal expansion than other, equally common TCR beta chains.

Nominally healthy donors provided the samples, though records likely missed some immune exposures. Of note for this clone: Its antigen is not identified.

PCR used 60 Vbeta primers and 13 Jbeta primers. TCRdb's copy holds only in-frame clones and misses some; the assay was immunoSEQ multiplex PCR. The sample comprises approximately 190,000 clones, around 81% of which are singletons, and around 2% rests with the top ten. CDR3 size: 13 residues. Trimming stripped 2 bases from V and 4 bases from J, with 8 bases between. CDR1 and CDR2 from the germline V gene are MNHNS and SASEGT. Material: PBMCs. This clonotype was obtained from a woman in her late teens or twenties in good health and CMV-seropositive. This chain connects TRBV6-1 to TRBJ1-1; D gene ambiguous. The DNA for the CDR3 is TGTGCCAGCAGTGAACCAGGCAGCACTGAAGCTTTCTTT. Translation: CASSEPGSTEAFF.